This paragraph reports one TCR beta chain. The specificity of this receptor is unknown. At one end, the junction sequence differs from germline, possibly due to a read error. Including the terminal cysteine and phenylalanine, the CDR3 comprises 15 residues. Just CDR3 DNA is preserved here, 45 bases in frame from base 1. CDR1 and CDR2 (MNHNS, SASEGT) derive from the germline V gene. The entry originates in a study of CD8+CD57+ T cells in acquired aplastic anemia (dated by TCRdb to between 2017 and 2018). In the study overall: DNA extracted from sorted CD4+ and CD8+ cells had a mean of approximately 3 ug, with a range of roughly 0.17 to 30 ug. A CD8+CD57+ expansion meant a frequency higher than the mean frequency seen in healthy subjects. Paper-wide results and their limitations: Fewer than 35 CD8+ CDR3 sequences were found to be shared between patients and controls, but these sequences appeared to be highly expressed in patients and within the immunodominant clones of the patients. Between patients and healthy controls, no significant difference in CD8+ Simpson's diversity was found (P=0.060).

TCR beta VDJ combination and CDR3 sequence profiling used genomic DNA as the template. An Illumina HiSeq 2000 was the platform used for TCR repertoire sequencing. The original methods were these. TRBV/TRBJ rearrangement plots, CDR3 size and DJ length profiles, and Simpson's diversity index were used to assess repertoires. The most abundant DNA sequence in the deep sequencing data was defined as the immunodominant clone. CDR3 amino acid sequences were checked for sharing across subjects and were also compared against the VDJdb database and published repertoires. In-frame beta chains were kept once TCRdb had trimmed the public reads at Q25 with fastp and called clones with MiXCR. One record per CDR3 amino acid sequence lists the most common genes and DNA. The V and J calls here are based on TCRdb, not the publication. Across this sample there are about 150,000 distinct CDR3 sequences, with roughly half seen only once. The ten largest clones represent 3% to 4% of the sample.

Expansion of CD8+CD57+ cells had been shown by flow cytometry in the patients chosen for sequencing. Every patient had a diagnosis of severe acquired aplastic anemia based on International Study of Aplastic Anemia and Agranulocytosis and Camitta criteria. No therapy had been received by the patients at the time of blood sampling. In this study, sorted CD4+ and CD8+ T cells from the blood of healthy subjects and of severe aplastic anemia patients had their TCR repertoires deep-sequenced. In the USA, patient enrollment took place under clinicaltrials.gov protocols 00001620, 01623167, 00001397, 00071045, 00081523 and 00961064. Ficoll-Paque density gradient centrifugation was used to isolate peripheral blood mononuclear cells. Before DNA extraction, CD4+ and CD8+ T cells were sorted by FACS or by magnetic beads.

Specimen: sorted CD4+, CD8+, or CD8+CD57+ T cells (not recorded which) from PBMCs. The receptor comes from a human donor with aplastic anemia. This receptor chain uses TRBV6-1 and TRBJ1-1, and possibly TRBD1, on 6 matching bases. The DNA is as follows: TGTGCCGGCAGTCCTATGACTACAGGGCACACTGAAGCTTTCTTT. It translates to CAGSPMTTGHTEAFF.